The present T cell receptor (beta chain) was sequenced within a study of blood T cell repertoires in COVID-19. This clone has a single count. Methods used by the authors: How many nucleated cells were present was estimated from reference gene primer amplification. TCRdb's table, derived via immunoSEQ multiplex PCR, lists solely in-frame clones and lacks some. The V and J calls and clone size were taken over from that table, and D and trimming were inferred from the DNA. The sample consists of about 210,000 clones, roughly 85% of them appearing once. The clonotype originates from a man aged 45-60 years with COVID-19, enrolled during active disease. The sequenced sample consisted of peripheral blood.

CDR3 sequence (DNA): TGCGCCAGCAGCCCACGTGCGGGACAGACCTACGAGCAGTACTTC. It codes for CASSPRAGQTYEQYF. The chain is built from TRBV5-1 and TRBJ2-7, with a possible D match to TRBD1 (7 bases). Per germline, CDR1 SGHRS and CDR2 YFSETQ. The CDR3 is 15 amino acids. V was trimmed by 4 bases and J by 2 bases, leaving 16 bases between them.